The 14 T cell receptor beta chains below come from one sample, sequenced in a study of T cells in Graves' hyperthyroidism and ophthalmopathy. What was amplified from RNA transcripts were TCR beta CDR3 regions. TCR CDR3 underwent first-round RT-PCR with the HTBI primer set. TCRdb called the multiplex PCR reads again in MiXCR, with one record for every CDR3 protein. This repertoire shows about 200,000 distinct CDR3 sequences, around 20% found once; its top ten account for approximately 40%. The sample taken for sequencing was blood. These receptors were obtained from a man in his forties or fifties with Graves' hyperthyroidism.

In this sample, this clonotype turned up many times. V and J are TRBV28 and TRBJ1-1; D perhaps matches TRBD1 (5 bases). The CDR3 has 15 amino acids. Trimming took off 5 bases at V and 1 base at J, with 14 bases between the two ends. Germline V gives CDR1 MDHEN, CDR2 SYDVKM. The CDR3 sequence is CASSNPGLGNTEAFF. CDR3 in DNA: TGTGCCAGCAGTAACCCGGGACTAGGGAACACTGAAGCTTTCTTT.

This clonotype was seen ten or more times. One end of the junction does not line up with germline, which may come from a read error. The CDR3 sequence is CASSPTSMADTQYF. The DNA of the CDR3 is TGTGCTAGCAGCCCGACTAGTATGGCAGATACGCAGTATTTT. The chain has TRBV7-7 and TRBJ2-3; the D gene is possibly TRBD2 (6 bases). The CDR3 contains 14 residues. Germline V lookup: CDR1 SSHAT, CDR2 FNYEAQ (reference sequence).

This chain connects TRBV6-1 to TRBJ1-1; no definite D call. Trimming left V 6 bases short and J 4 bases short, with 12 bases between. The CDR3 contains 13 residues. Looked up from germline, CDR1 is MNHNS and CDR2 is SASEGT. CDR3 residues: CASRIHSGTEAFF. The CDR3 region has the DNA TGTGCCAGCAGAATACATTCGGGCACTGAAGCTTTCTTT.

This clonotype was seen many times. Here the CDR3 DNA reads TGTGCCAGCAGCGTCTACAGCGCCCGGGCCATATATTTT. Translating it yields CASSVYSARAIYF. The rearrangement uses TRBV11-2 and TRBJ1-3; D unresolved. V was shortened by 5 bases and J by 11 bases, with 16 bases between the two germline ends. The V gene's germline CDR1 is SGHAT and CDR2 FQNNGV. The CDR3 length is 13 residues.

The CDR3 DNA is TGCAGCGTTGGCATAGATACGCAGTATTTT. This codes for CSVGIDTQYF. This chain connects TRBV29-1 to TRBJ2-3; no firm D call. The CDR3 totals 10 residues. The V gene lost 4 bases and the J gene lost 5 bases, with 4 bases spanning the gap. CDR1 is SQVTM and CDR2 is ANQGSEA in the germline V gene.

Concerning this clonotype: This may stem from a read error, because a much larger clone lies one nucleotide away. This sequence joins TRBV7-2 and TRBJ2-5; 9 nucleotides align to TRBD1. There are 15 residues in the CDR3. Germline-derived CDR1 and CDR2 are SGHTA and FQGNSA. CDR3 DNA: TGTGCCGGCAGCCCATACAGGGGGCAGTTCGAGACCCAGTACTTC. Residues: CAGSPYRGQFETQYF.

The J gene is TRBJ2-7, the V gene TRBV3-1; D call uncertain. CDR3 length equals 9 residues. Germline V gene sequence: CDR1 LGHDT, CDR2 YNNKEL (reference sequence). Trimming took 7 bases from V and 6 from J, leaving 4 bases between them. The CDR3 coding sequence is TGTGCCAGCAACCGCGAGCAGTACTTC. As protein: CASNREQYF.

This clonotype was found many times. V and J are TRBV7-2 and TRBJ1-3, with unresolved D. This CDR3 has 15 residues. Trimming left V 1 base short and J 0 bases short, with 7 bases between. CDR1 SGHTA and CDR2 FQGNSA come from the germline V gene. The CDR3 coding sequence is TGTGCCAGCAGCTTAGAGCCCTCCTCTGGAAACACCATATATTTT. Its translation: CASSLEPSSGNTIYF.

About this clonotype: A much larger clone differs from this one at a single base, so this may be a read error. The chain links TRBV7-9 to TRBJ2-5; D unclear. The ends were cut back, 4 bases at V and 3 bases at J, with 3 bases in the middle. Germline assignment: CDR1 SEHNR and CDR2 FQNEAQ (reference sequence). The CDR3 is 11 amino acids. The CDR3 sequence: CASSWKETQYF. The CDR3 nucleotides are TGTGCCAGCAGCTGGAAAGAGACCCAGTACTTC.

The chain couples TRBV7-2 to TRBJ1-1; D call uncertain. CDR3 length: 14 residues. V shed 1 base and J shed 3 bases, with 9 bases lying between them. CDR1 is SGHTA and CDR2 is FQGNSA in the germline V gene. CDR3 sequence: CASSLVEGYTEAFF. CDR3 in DNA: TGTGCCAGCAGCTTAGTGGAGGGATACACTGAAGCTTTCTTT.

This chain connects TRBV7-6 to TRBJ2-1; 11 bases line up with TRBD2. The germline V gene has CDR1 SGHVS and CDR2 FNYEAQ. The CDR3 is made up of 14 amino acids. Unmatched junction bases numbered 5, after V lost 7 bases and J lost 6 bases. The CDR3 sequence: CASTIAGGPNEQFF. In DNA form, the CDR3 reads TGTGCCAGCACCATAGCGGGAGGGCCCAATGAGCAGTTCTTC.

V and J are TRBV19 and TRBJ1-1; no clear D gene. Trimming pared 7 bases from V and 5 bases from J, leaving 8 bases between. The CDR3 runs to 11 residues. Germline CDR1 reads LNHDA; CDR2 reads SQIVND (reference sequence). The CDR3 DNA is TGTGCCAGTAAGGGTTGGACTGAAGCTTTCTTT. It codes for CASKGWTEAFF.

The chain has TRBV20-1 and TRBJ2-1; 10 bases map to TRBD2. Germline CDR1 reads DFQATT; CDR2 reads SNEGSKA (reference sequence). The CDR3 totals 16 residues. J gave up 10 bases and V 2 bases, and 14 bases lay outside the gene matches. CDR3 nucleotide sequence: TGCAGTGCTAGACCTTACCTAGCGGGGGTGTCAATAGAGCAGTTCTTC. Translated: CSARPYLAGVSIEQFF.

The table lists this clonotype with many counts. This chain connects TRBV28 to TRBJ2-7; D may be TRBD1 (5 bases). V shed 7 bases and J shed 4 bases, with 14 bases lying between them. CDR1 MDHEN and CDR2 SYDVKM come from the germline V gene. The CDR3 spans 13 residues. The CDR3, as DNA: TGTGCCAGCATCAAAAGGGGATTGTACGAGCAGTACTTC. Protein: CASIKRGLYEQYF.